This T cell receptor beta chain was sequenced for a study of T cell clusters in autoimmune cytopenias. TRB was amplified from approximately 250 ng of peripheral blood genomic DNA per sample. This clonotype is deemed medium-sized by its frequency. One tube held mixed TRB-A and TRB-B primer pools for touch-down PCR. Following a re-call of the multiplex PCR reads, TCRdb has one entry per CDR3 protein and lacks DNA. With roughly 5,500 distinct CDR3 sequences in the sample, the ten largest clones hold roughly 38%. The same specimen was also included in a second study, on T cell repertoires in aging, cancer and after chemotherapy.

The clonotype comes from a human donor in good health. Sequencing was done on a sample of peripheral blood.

CDR3 protein: CASSLMSSTRTQYF. The gene calls are TRBV12-3 or TRBV12-4 and TRBJ2-5; the TCRdb D gene call, TRBD1, has no DNA to confirm it. The CDR3 has 14 amino acids.